Below are 27 T cell receptor beta chains sequenced from a single sample in a study of T cell responses to AZD1222 COVID-19 vaccine. Generated by immunoSEQ multiplex PCR, the TCRdb table keeps only in-frame clones and is missing some. Of roughly 120,000 clones listed, 92% were seen once; the top ten hold more than 13%. Here the sequenced sample was peripheral blood, taken on day 0 of AZD1222 vaccination. These receptors came from an adult in good health.

The genes are TRBV18 and TRBJ1-1; D not certain. This CDR3 spans 11 amino acids. V lost 8 bases and J lost 5, with 9 bases in between. Germline-derived CDR1 and CDR2 are KGHSH and LQKENI. CDR3 nucleotides: TGTGCCAGCGTTCAAGTTACTGAAGCTTTCTTT. Translation gives CASVQVTEAFF.

V gene TRBV5-1 combines with J gene TRBJ1-5; no clear D. Trimming left V 0 bases short and J 1 base short, with 8 bases between. Looked up from germline, CDR1 is SGHRS and CDR2 is YFSETQ. The CDR3 consists of 15 residues. CDR3 DNA: TGCGCCAGCAGCTTGGCTGGGCACAGCAATCAGCCCCAGCATTTT. Encoded protein: CASSLAGHSNQPQHF.

This clone was seen more than once but under ten times. Other nucleotide sequences in the sample specify the same CDR3. The J gene is TRBJ2-1, the V gene TRBV9; TRBD1 aligns across 9 bases. Germline V gene lookup returns CDR1 SGDLS and CDR2 YYNGEE. This CDR3 has 15 residues. J was trimmed by 5 bases and V by 3 bases; bases with no gene match: 6. This CDR3 is CASSAPGTGNNEQFF. As DNA, the CDR3 is TGTGCCAGCAGCGCCCCCGGGACAGGGAACAATGAGCAGTTCTTC.

Concerning this clone: This sample includes further DNA sequences coding for the same CDR3. The J gene is TRBJ1-1, the V gene TRBV7-9; 10 bases match TRBD1. CDR1 is SEHNR, CDR2 FQNEAQ, per germline (reference sequence). This CDR3 comprises 14 residues. Trimming at V came to 1 base and at J to 4 bases, leaving 0 bases not matched to a gene. The CDR3 DNA is TGTGCCAGCAGCTTAGGACAGGGGGCCACTGAAGCTTTCTTT. It is translated as CASSLGQGATEAFF.

The chain has TRBV5-8 and TRBJ1-3; D remains ambiguous. CDR3 length equals 15 residues. Germline-derived CDR1 and CDR2 are SGHTS and YDEGEE. Deletions cut 0 bases from V and 2 bases from J, with 9 bases between. CDR3 sequence (DNA): TGTGCCAGCAGCTTGGGGCAGGCCACTGGAAACACCATATATTTT. As protein: CASSLGQATGNTIYF.

J is TRBJ2-5 and V is TRBV12-5, with D hard to call. In germline, CDR1 is LGHNT, CDR2 FRNRAP. The CDR3 runs 12 residues. Trimming left V 4 bases short and J 7 bases short, with 10 bases between. The CDR3 protein is CASGSEFGTQYF. The CDR3 bases are TGTGCTAGTGGTTCAGAGTTCGGGACCCAGTACTTC.

V is TRBV6-5 and J is TRBJ1-1, with 7 positions matching TRBD1. There are 15 residues in the CDR3. V lost 2 bases, J lost 2 bases, and 5 bases stayed unmatched. CDR1 is MNHEY, CDR2 SVGAGI, per germline. CDR3 DNA sequence: TGTGCCAGCAGTTACGGGACAGAGCTAAACACTGAAGCTTTCTTT. It encodes CASSYGTELNTEAFF.

The chain joins TRBV6-5 to TRBJ1-2; no firm D call. CDR3 size: 15 residues. V was pared by 0 bases and J by 4 bases, with 12 bases between. Germline V CDR1 and CDR2: MNHEY, SVGAGI. In DNA, the CDR3 is TGTGCCAGCAGTTACTCTGCCGTCACTTCCTATGGCTACACCTTC. As protein: CASSYSAVTSYGYTF.

This chain joins TRBV11-2 and TRBJ2-1; 9 nucleotides agree with TRBD2. Germline CDR1 and CDR2: SGHAT and FQNNGV. The V gene end was trimmed by 0 bases and the J gene end by 5 bases; junction bases not matched to a gene: 5. The CDR3 length is 16 residues. CDR3 protein: CASSLELAGTNNEQFF. As DNA, the CDR3 is TGTGCCAGCAGCTTAGAGCTAGCGGGAACTAACAATGAGCAGTTCTTC.

Only a few counts were recorded for this clone. The V and J genes are TRBV6-2 or TRBV6-3 and TRBJ2-5; D unclear. The CDR3 contains 15 residues. Germline V CDR1 and CDR2: MNHEY, SVGEGT. Trimming took off 2 bases at V and 5 bases at J, with 15 bases between the two ends. In DNA, the CDR3 is TGTGCCAGCAGTTACGCCCTAGAAGGCGCGGAGACCCAGTACTTC. Translated, it gives CASSYALEGAETQYF.

In DNA form, the CDR3 reads TGTGCCAGCAGTTACTCCTGGGTCGCGGGGCAGTACTTC. This encodes CASSYSWVAGQYF. V usage is TRBV6-2 or TRBV6-3 and J usage is TRBJ2-7; perhaps TRBD2 as D (5 bases). V lost 0 bases, J lost 9 bases, and 12 bases lay in between. The CDR3 runs 13 residues. Germline V gene sequence: CDR1 MNHEY, CDR2 SVGEGT.

The J gene is TRBJ1-1, the V gene TRBV7-8; weak D call: TRBD1 (5 bases). V lost 10 bases and J lost 2, with 23 bases in between. In germline, CDR1 is SGHVS, CDR2 FQNEAQ. The CDR3 totals 16 residues. CDR3 DNA: TGTGCCACCCACCCCCCGGGCCGGGGCTTAAACACTGAAGCTTTCTTT. Translated, it gives CATHPPGRGLNTEAFF.

The V gene is TRBV27, the J gene TRBJ2-7; D is possibly TRBD1 (6 bases). Between the trimmed V and J ends, which lost 5 bases and 4 bases, there was a span of 15 bases. From germline, CDR1 is MNHEY and CDR2 SMNVEV (reference sequence). The CDR3 spans 14 residues. CDR3 protein: CASSALDSTYEQYF. The DNA for the CDR3 is TGTGCCAGCAGTGCGCTGGACAGTACTTACGAGCAGTACTTC.

The chain couples TRBV28 to TRBJ2-3, with 14 nucleotides matching TRBD2. The CDR3 is 17 amino acids. From germline, CDR1 is MDHEN and CDR2 SYDVKM. V trimming: 6 bases; J trimming: 1 base; junction bases outside the gene matches: 6. The CDR3 DNA sequence: TGTGCCAGCAGCGGACTAGCGGGGGGCCTTGGCACAGATACGCAGTATTTT. Translation gives CASSGLAGGLGTDTQYF.

The chain uses TRBV7-8 and TRBJ1-2, with TRBD1 as a possible D gene (6 bases). The CDR3 extends over 12 amino acids. In germline, CDR1 is SGHVS, CDR2 FQNEAQ. The V and J ends lost 5 bases and 7 bases respectively, with 11 bases between them. The CDR3 spells CASSAGAGGYTF. CDR3 in DNA: TGTGCCAGCAGCGCGGGGGCGGGTGGCTACACCTTC.

The V gene is TRBV6-1, the J gene TRBJ2-5, with D possibly being TRBD1 (6 bases). The germline V gene has CDR1 MNHNS and CDR2 SASEGT. The CDR3 sequence is 15 residues long. Trimming pared 2 bases from V and 1 base from J, leaving 11 bases between. CDR3 DNA sequence: TGTGCCAGCAGTGAACGGTGGGGGCTCCAAGAGACCCAGTACTTC. It is translated as CASSERWGLQETQYF.

This clone was counted only a few times. The rearrangement uses TRBV3-1 (or the pseudogene TRBV3-2) and TRBJ2-3; TRBD2 agrees at 12 bases. J gave up 6 bases and V 6 bases, and 7 bases lay outside the gene matches. Germline CDR1 LGHDT, CDR2 YNNKEL (reference sequence). There are 15 residues in the CDR3. The CDR3 loop is CASRASGRAGDTQYF. As DNA, the CDR3 is TGTGCCAGCAGAGCTAGCGGGAGGGCCGGGGATACGCAGTATTTT.

This sequence joins TRBV6-2 or TRBV6-3 and TRBJ2-7; 8 bases align to TRBD2. Germline-derived CDR1 and CDR2 are MNHEY and SVGEGT. The CDR3 loop spans 13 amino acids. The V gene end was trimmed by 2 bases and the J gene end by 6 bases; junction bases not matched to a gene: 3. CDR3 loop: CASSYTGTSEQYF. For the CDR3, the DNA is TGTGCCAGCAGTTACACCGGGACTAGCGAGCAGTACTTC.

V and J are TRBV15 and TRBJ1-2, with unresolved D. Trimming removed 0 bases from V and 0 bases from J, with 11 bases in between. The germline V gene has CDR1 LNHNV and CDR2 YYDKDF (reference sequence). This CDR3 is 16 amino acids long. The DNA of the CDR3 is TGTGCCACCAGCAGAGATCCGGCCGTTTCTAACTATGGCTACACCTTC. This sequence encodes CATSRDPAVSNYGYTF.

V is TRBV3-1 (or the pseudogene TRBV3-2) and J is TRBJ1-1; D call uncertain. V gave up 1 base and J gave up 5 bases, with 8 bases separating them. The CDR3 has 13 amino acids. Looked up from germline, CDR1 is LGHDT and CDR2 is YNNKEL (reference sequence). The CDR3 here is CASSQGLGTEAFF. The CDR3 nucleotides are TGTGCCAGCAGCCAAGGACTGGGAACTGAAGCTTTCTTT.

The rearrangement links TRBV6-2 or TRBV6-3 to TRBJ2-7; 7 nucleotides align to TRBD2. The CDR3 extends over 14 amino acids. Trimming cost V 6 bases and J 2 bases; bases outside gene matches: 7. Looked up from germline, CDR1 is MNHEY and CDR2 is SVGEGT. The CDR3 sequence: CASSPSGGTYEQYF. The CDR3 DNA follows: TGTGCCAGCAGCCCTAGCGGAGGTACCTACGAGCAGTACTTC.

The chain carries TRBV13 and TRBJ2-7; TRBD1 agrees at 8 bases. The germline V gene encodes CDR1 PRHDT and CDR2 FYEKMQ (reference sequence). CDR3 length: 17 residues. J lost 1 base, V lost 5 bases, and 13 bases had no gene match. CDR3 DNA sequence: TGTGCCAGCAGCCCAGCAGGGGGCGGAATCAAATCCTACGAGCAGTACTTC. This codes for CASSPAGGGIKSYEQYF.

The chain has TRBV29-1 and TRBJ1-1; D not resolved. CDR1 SQVTM and CDR2 ANQGSEA come from the germline V gene. Trimming cost V 1 base and J 0 bases, with 6 bases left between them. CDR3 size: 13 residues. The CDR3 loop is CSVEGHLNTEAFF. The CDR3 nucleotides read TGCAGCGTTGAAGGCCACCTGAACACTGAAGCTTTCTTT.

The V call is TRBV19, the J call TRBJ2-2, with D uncertain. The germline V and J ends were trimmed by 1 base and 8 bases, with 8 bases remaining between them. Germline V gives CDR1 LNHDA, CDR2 SQIVND (reference sequence). The CDR3 covers 13 residues. CDR3 sequence: CASSIGHSGELFF. The CDR3 coding sequence is TGTGCCAGTAGTATAGGCCACTCGGGGGAGCTGTTTTTT.

This clone turned up a few times. The chain is built from TRBV30 and TRBJ1-6; D is uncertain. The CDR3 sequence is 13 residues long. Germline values: CDR1 GTSNPN, CDR2 SVGIG (reference sequence). V was cut by 2 bases and J by 7 bases, with 9 bases left in between. In DNA form, the CDR3 reads TGTGCCTGGAGTCGGGCCTCGAATTCACCCCTCCACTTT. It specifies CAWSRASNSPLHF.

This clone was counted a single time. The chain employs TRBV28 and TRBJ2-7; D may match TRBD1 or TRBD2 (5 bases each). V dropped 4 bases and J dropped 0 bases, with 13 bases sitting between them. Germline V gives CDR1 MDHEN, CDR2 SYDVKM. CDR3 length equals 15 residues. The DNA for the CDR3 is TGTGCCAGCAGTTCCCCCCGGGACGGCTCCTACGAGCAGTACTTC. Its translation is CASSSPRDGSYEQYF.

The chain combines TRBV7-2 with TRBJ2-3; D gene uncertain. The CDR3 sequence is 14 residues long. The V and J ends lost 5 bases and 11 bases respectively, with 20 bases between them. Germline V lookup: CDR1 SGHTA, CDR2 FQGNSA. CDR3 DNA sequence: TGTGCCAGCAGCGACATCAGACTGGTCGGGTTGCAGTATTTT. Residues: CASSDIRLVGLQYF.